Each of the 22 T cell receptor delta chains below was sequenced from the same sample in a study of human gamma delta and Vdelta1 T cells. No antigen has been assigned to these receptors. TCRdb ran CATT on the PCR reads. This sample has approximately 7,000 delta-chain clones, with over 30% found just once. Sequences were obtained from Vdelta1 gamma-delta T cells from blood grown in culture (DOT cells). These receptors were taken from a human donor in good health.

The chain combines TRDV1 with TRDJ1, with TRDD3 matching 11 bases. The germline gives CDR1 TSWWSYY, CDR2 QGS. J lost 3 bases, V lost 0 bases, and 21 bases had no gene match. CDR3 length: 22 amino acids. CDR3 DNA: TGTGCTCTTGGGGAACTTTTTCGATCCCTAAAGCTGGGGGATACACGCGCCGATAAACTCATCTTT. Its protein is CALGELFRSLKLGDTRADKLIF.

This chain joins TRDV1 and TRDJ1, with TRDD3 identical over 11 bases. The CDR3 extends over 15 amino acids. Germline V lookup: CDR1 TSWWSYY, CDR2 QGS. V shed 9 bases and J 0 bases; nucleotides not matched to a gene: 6. This CDR3 reads CALGWGIHHTDKLIF. DNA of the CDR3: TGTGCTCTAGGCTGGGGGATACACCACACCGATAAACTCATCTTT.

This clone was recorded once. The rearrangement uses TRDV1 and TRDJ1; D possibly uses TRDD2 or TRDD3 (7 bases each). From germline, CDR1 is TSWWSYY and CDR2 QGS. Trimming removed 1 base at V and 0 bases at J, with 24 bases between. This CDR3 contains 20 residues. The CDR3 bases are TGTGCTCTTGGGGAACGTTGCCTTCCTCAGTACTGGGGAGACACCGATAAACTCATCTTT. Translated: CALGERCLPQYWGDTDKLIF.

This clone is large. V and J are TRDV1 and TRDJ4, with TRDD3 matching 12 bases. The trim removed 3 bases at V and 4 bases at J, leaving 39 bases unmatched. Germline V gene data show CDR1 as TSWWSYY and CDR2 as QGS. The CDR3 runs 26 residues. CDR3 protein: CALGDLPSCHSFLCLALGDTHKPLIF. The CDR3, as DNA: TGTGCTCTTGGGGACCTTCCATCCTGCCATTCGTTTCTGTGTTTAGCTCTGGGGGATACGCACAAACCCCTGATCTTT.

This sequence joins TRDV1 and TRDJ1; D may be TRDD3 (7 bases). V was pared by 6 bases and J by 1 base, with 42 bases between. This CDR3 is built from 24 residues. CDR1 TSWWSYY and CDR2 QGS come from the germline V gene. The CDR3 DNA is TGTGCTCTTGGTCTCAATCGGTTGGGCCTTCCCTCTTGTGGGGGACTCTCGGTCACCGATAAACTCATCTTT. It encodes CALGLNRLGLPSCGGLSVTDKLIF.

The rearrangement uses TRDV1 and TRDJ1; the D gene is possibly TRDD2 (5 bases). Germline lookup yields CDR1 TSWWSYY and CDR2 QGS. V was cut by 8 bases and J by 0 bases, with 31 bases left in between. The CDR3 totals 20 residues. This CDR3 reads CALWFLPVLAGSPYTDKLIF. The DNA for the CDR3 is TGTGCTCTTTGGTTCCTCCCTGTGCTCGCTGGAAGCCCGTACACCGATAAACTCATCTTT.

The chain has TRDV1 and TRDJ1; TRDD2 agrees at 9 bases. Germline CDR1 is TSWWSYY and CDR2 is QGS. V gave up 5 bases and J gave up 7 bases; unmatched junction bases: 14. This CDR3 is 16 amino acids long. Written as DNA, the CDR3 is TGTGCTCTTGGGCACCTTCCTACGATGATTACTGCTAAACTCATCTTT. This encodes CALGHLPTMITAKLIF.

V gene TRDV1 combines with J gene TRDJ1; D is possibly TRDD3 (6 bases). Per germline, CDR1 TSWWSYY and CDR2 QGS. Trimming pared 2 bases from V and 0 bases from J, leaving 31 bases between. CDR3 length: 22 residues. The CDR3 DNA follows: TGTGCTCTTGGGGAAGTTTACGGATTTCTGGGGAAAAGGGGACGTCACACCGATAAACTCATCTTT. It encodes CALGEVYGFLGKRGRHTDKLIF.

This clone was observed a few times. The chain couples TRDV1 to TRDJ1; 7 bases align to TRDD3. In germline, CDR1 is TSWWSYY, CDR2 QGS. The CDR3 loop spans 18 amino acids. Losses at the gene ends were 0 bases for V and 0 bases for J; bases not matched to a gene: 10. The CDR3 nucleotides read TGTGCTCTTGGGGAACTGAGGCTGGGGGTCGAGTACACCGATAAACTCATCTTT. Translation gives CALGELRLGVEYTDKLIF.

This clone is a singleton in its sample. V and J are TRDV1 and TRDJ1, with D maybe TRDD2 (5 bases). V was shortened by 3 bases and J by 0 bases, with 20 bases between the two germline ends. The germline gives CDR1 TSWWSYY, CDR2 QGS. The CDR3 has 18 residues. The CDR3 here is CALGEPLSATSHTDKLIF. DNA for the CDR3: TGTGCTCTTGGGGAGCCCCTTTCAGCTACTTCCCACACCGATAAACTCATCTTT.

J is TRDJ1 and V is TRDV1; the match to TRDD3 covers 12 bases. This CDR3 is built from 20 residues. After removal of 0 bases from V and 0 bases from J, the junction contained 11 bases not matched to a gene. CDR1 is TSWWSYY, CDR2 QGS, per germline. CDR3 protein: CALGELFPCTGGYYTDKLIF. The DNA for the CDR3 is TGTGCTCTTGGGGAACTGTTCCCATGTACTGGGGGATACTACACCGATAAACTCATCTTT.

V is TRDV1 and J is TRDJ1; TRDD3 matches at 10 bases. Losses at the gene ends were 0 bases for V and 2 bases for J; bases not matched to a gene: 12. Germline V gene lookup returns CDR1 TSWWSYY and CDR2 QGS. There are 19 residues in the CDR3. For the CDR3, the DNA is TGTGCTCTTGGGGAACTGCCTTTAATACTGGGGGATGTTACCGATAAACTCATCTTT. Protein product: CALGELPLILGDVTDKLIF.

J is TRDJ1 and V is TRDV1; 7 nucleotides match TRDD3. The germline CDR1 and CDR2 sequences are TSWWSYY and QGS. CDR3 length: 18 amino acids. J was trimmed by 4 bases and V by 2 bases; bases with no gene match: 16. The CDR3 coding sequence is TGTGCTCTTGGGGAAGGTCCTCCGCTGGGGATAGAGGACGATAAACTCATCTTT. Translation gives CALGEGPPLGIEDDKLIF.

This clone was seen more than once but under ten times. This chain uses TRDV1 with TRDJ1; D perhaps matches TRDD3 (6 bases). Trimming stripped 3 bases from V and 0 bases from J, with 26 bases between. Germline assignment: CDR1 TSWWSYY and CDR2 QGS. The CDR3 covers 20 residues. The DNA of the CDR3 is TGTGCTCTTGGGGACTACCTTCTACGCCCTGGGGAGCCGTACACCGATAAACTCATCTTT. Protein: CALGDYLLRPGEPYTDKLIF.

In this sample, this clone turned up a few times. This chain joins TRDV2 and TRDJ1; no firm D call. CDR1 is GEAIGNYY and CDR2 is EKD in the germline V gene. The length of the CDR3 is 12 residues. Trimming removed 3 bases at V and 5 bases at J, with 9 bases between. CDR3 amino acids: CACDSFGDKLIF. In nucleotides, the CDR3 is TGTGCCTGTGACTCTTTTGGGGATAAACTCATCTTT.

The rearrangement joins TRDV1 to TRDJ1, with D possibly TRDD3 on 6 matching bases. The CDR3 totals 20 residues. Per the germline V gene, CDR1 is TSWWSYY and CDR2 is QGS. Trimming took off 2 bases at V and 1 base at J, with 26 bases between the two ends. CDR3 DNA sequence: TGTGCTCTTGGGGAAAATGAGTCTACAATACCGTGGGGGCTCACCGATAAACTCATCTTT. Protein product: CALGENESTIPWGLTDKLIF.

This chain joins TRDV1 and TRDJ1; 11 bases align to TRDD3. The junction had 34 bases not matched to a gene; V was cut back by 0 bases and J by 4 bases. Germline CDR1 reads TSWWSYY; CDR2 reads QGS. This CDR3 is built from 26 residues. The CDR3 DNA reads as TGTGCTCTTGGGGAACTAACTATTAGTGGGGGACCCCCTCGTGTACTGGGGGATAGATTGTTCGATAAACTCATCTTT. Amino acids: CALGELTISGGPPRVLGDRLFDKLIF.

The chain has TRDV1 and TRDJ1, with unresolved D. Germline CDR1 and CDR2: TSWWSYY and QGS. Trimming left V 0 bases short and J 7 bases short, with 12 bases between. The CDR3 runs 14 residues. This chain's CDR3 is CALGELAKTGKLIF. For the CDR3, the DNA is TGTGCTCTTGGGGAACTAGCTAAGACAGGTAAACTCATCTTT.

This chain joins TRDV1 and TRDJ1, with TRDD3 matching over 12 bases. V was pared by 5 bases and J by 2 bases, with 36 bases of the junction left unmatched. This CDR3 has 26 amino acids. The germline CDR1 and CDR2 sequences are TSWWSYY and QGS. The CDR3 sequence is CALGTPRPSLRNLVLGDTADTDKLIF. CDR3 in DNA: TGTGCTCTTGGGACCCCGAGACCCTCCCTGCGAAATTTAGTACTGGGGGATACTGCCGATACCGATAAACTCATCTTT.

The J gene is TRDJ1, the V gene TRDV1; TRDD2 might be the D (6 bases). Deletions cut 3 bases from V and 0 bases from J, with 32 bases between. Germline values: CDR1 TSWWSYY, CDR2 QGS. This CDR3 has 22 residues. The CDR3 is CALGEPTFLTIQSPSYTDKLIF. The DNA for the CDR3 is TGTGCTCTTGGGGAGCCGACGTTCCTAACCATCCAATCACCTTCGTACACCGATAAACTCATCTTT.

Comment on this clone: This may arise from a read error, as a much more abundant clone is one base away. The chain joins TRDV1 to TRDJ3, with D uncertain. This CDR3 comprises 22 residues. The V gene's germline CDR1 is TSWWSYY and CDR2 QGS. The germline V and J ends were trimmed by 2 bases and 0 bases, with 23 bases remaining between them. The CDR3 here is CALGERLSLAGPYSWDTRQMFF. The CDR3 DNA reads TGTGCTCTTGGGGAAAGGCTAAGCCTAGCGGGTCCTTACTCCTGGGACACCCGACAGATGTTTTTC.

The chain links TRDV1 to TRDJ1; the D call may be TRDD2 or TRDD3 (5 bases each). Trimming left V 3 bases short and J 0 bases short, with 38 bases between. Germline loops: CDR1 TSWWSYY, CDR2 QGS. CDR3 length: 24 amino acids. CDR3 sequence reads: CALGDQNSWLRGPKSGGYTDKLIF. In DNA form, the CDR3 reads TGTGCTCTTGGGGACCAAAATTCCTGGCTGAGGGGACCCAAATCGGGTGGGTACACCGATAAACTCATCTTT.